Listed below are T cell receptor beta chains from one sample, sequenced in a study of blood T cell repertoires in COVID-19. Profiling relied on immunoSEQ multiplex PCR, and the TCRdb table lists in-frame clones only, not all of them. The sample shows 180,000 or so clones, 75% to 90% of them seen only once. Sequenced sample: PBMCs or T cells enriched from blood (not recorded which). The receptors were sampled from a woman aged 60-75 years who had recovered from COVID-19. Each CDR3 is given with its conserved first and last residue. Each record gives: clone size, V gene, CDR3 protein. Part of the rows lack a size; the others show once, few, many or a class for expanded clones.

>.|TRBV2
CASSEGPFYEQYF
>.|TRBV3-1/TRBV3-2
CASSQGTASEAFF
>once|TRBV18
CASSPQGGNTIYF
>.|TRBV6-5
CASTQITDTRGYTF
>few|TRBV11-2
CASTPVGHGELFF
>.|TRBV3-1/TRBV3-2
CASRLGGAGGYTF
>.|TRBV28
CASTRVGGEQFF
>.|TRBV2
CASRPGTATHQNSYEQYF
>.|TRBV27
CASSPVARMNQPQHF
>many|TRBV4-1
CASSQDRLRDRPKNTEAFF
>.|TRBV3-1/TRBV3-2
CASSQTNSGEQYF
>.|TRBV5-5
CASSWTGIYNSPLHF
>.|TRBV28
CATGGSSYNEQFF
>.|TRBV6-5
CASRLGQFNEQFF
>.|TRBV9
CASSVGPGDEQYF
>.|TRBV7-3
CASSLTGPDTQYF
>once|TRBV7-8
CASSLGQGLSYGYTF
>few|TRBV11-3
CASSYGGPTDTQYF
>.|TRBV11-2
CASSLGLARAGELFF
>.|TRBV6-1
CASSEGVVERETQYF
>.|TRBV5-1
CASSLASTPGEKLFF
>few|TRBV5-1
CASSPRLEETQYF
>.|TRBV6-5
CASSPGYTEAFF
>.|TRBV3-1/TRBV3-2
CASRPGLAGGGETQYF
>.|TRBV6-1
CASSERWAYEQYF
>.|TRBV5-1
CASSLDGLVETQYF
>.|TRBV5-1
CASSPQGIAEAFF
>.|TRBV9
CASSVGAGWGTDTQYF
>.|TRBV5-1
CASSLSSGGARRDTQYF